The 5 T cell receptor beta chains in this list originate from one sample, sequenced in a study of vaccination and CD4 T cells after COVID-19. These receptors have no identified antigens. Specified treatment: roughly 10-day PBMC culture with coronavirus spike peptide pools or control peptides (ViraFEST assay). Pre-COVID-19 pandemic sampling (2011-2018) yielded the unexposed donor's CD4+ T cells. The Oncomine TCR Beta short-read assay was what sequenced the DNA obtained from cultured CD4+ T cells. TCRdb called the PCR reads again in MiXCR, with one record for every CDR3 protein. The sample has more than 6,500 distinct CDR3 sequences, roughly 36% seen once. The sequencing input was CD4+ T cells from blood, cultured in vitro. The receptors shown here come from a human donor in good health.

This clonotype was observed a few times. The chain uses TRBV20-1 and TRBJ1-5; TRBD1 agrees at 9 bases. Germline V CDR1 and CDR2: DFQATT, SNEGSKA (reference sequence). The CDR3 is 15 amino acids. The trim removed 6 bases at V and 7 bases at J, leaving 13 bases unmatched. The CDR3 protein is CSAIPGQGGEQPQHF. CDR3 coding DNA: TGCAGTGCAATCCCGGGACAGGGAGGCGAACAGCCCCAGCATTTT.

Only a few counts were recorded for this clonotype. The genes are TRBV12-3 or TRBV12-4 and TRBJ1-1; D is undetermined. The CDR3 is 15 residues long. With 0 bases removed from V and 5 bases from J, the gap between germline ends came to 13 bases. The CDR3 DNA sequence: TGTGCCAGCAGTTTAGCGCTCGTCCGGGAGACTGAAGCTTTCTTT. It is translated as CASSLALVRETEAFF.

V is TRBV7-8 and J is TRBJ1-2, with D perhaps matching TRBD1 (6 bases). The germline V gene encodes CDR1 SGHVS and CDR2 FQNEAQ. This CDR3 contains 15 residues. Trimming took off 5 bases at V and 7 bases at J, with 20 bases between the two ends. The CDR3 reads CASSRQAQGWIGYTF. The DNA of the CDR3 is TGTGCCAGCAGCCGACAGGCGCAGGGATGGATTGGCTACACCTTC.

The table lists this clonotype with a few counts. This chain links TRBV29-1 with TRBJ1-5; TRBD1 agrees at 9 bases. This CDR3 has 13 amino acids. Germline assignment: CDR1 SQVTM and CDR2 ANQGSEA. J lost 3 bases, V lost 5 bases, and 2 bases had no gene match. The CDR3 coding sequence is TGCAGCGTTAGGACAGGGGTCAATCAGCCCCAGCATTTT. This sequence encodes CSVRTGVNQPQHF.

This chain connects TRBV28 to TRBJ2-7, with 11 bases identical to TRBD1. V trimming: 6 bases; J trimming: 1 base; junction bases outside the gene matches: 5. Germline V gene data show CDR1 as MDHEN and CDR2 as SYDVKM. The CDR3 runs 15 residues. This CDR3 is CASSRGQGASYEQYF. CDR3 DNA: TGTGCCAGCAGCCGAGGACAGGGGGCATCCTACGAGCAGTACTTC.